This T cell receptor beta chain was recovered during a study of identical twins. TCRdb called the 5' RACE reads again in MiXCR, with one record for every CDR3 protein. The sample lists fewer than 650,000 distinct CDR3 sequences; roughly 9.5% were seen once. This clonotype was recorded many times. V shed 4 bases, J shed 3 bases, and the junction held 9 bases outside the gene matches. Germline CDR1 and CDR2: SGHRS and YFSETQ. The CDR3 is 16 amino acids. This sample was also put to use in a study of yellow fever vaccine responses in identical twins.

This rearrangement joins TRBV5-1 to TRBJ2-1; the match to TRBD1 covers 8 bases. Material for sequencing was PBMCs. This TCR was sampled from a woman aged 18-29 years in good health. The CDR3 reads CASSPETGGIYNEQFF. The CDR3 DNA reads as TGCGCCAGCAGCCCGGAAACAGGGGGAATCTACAATGAGCAGTTCTTC.